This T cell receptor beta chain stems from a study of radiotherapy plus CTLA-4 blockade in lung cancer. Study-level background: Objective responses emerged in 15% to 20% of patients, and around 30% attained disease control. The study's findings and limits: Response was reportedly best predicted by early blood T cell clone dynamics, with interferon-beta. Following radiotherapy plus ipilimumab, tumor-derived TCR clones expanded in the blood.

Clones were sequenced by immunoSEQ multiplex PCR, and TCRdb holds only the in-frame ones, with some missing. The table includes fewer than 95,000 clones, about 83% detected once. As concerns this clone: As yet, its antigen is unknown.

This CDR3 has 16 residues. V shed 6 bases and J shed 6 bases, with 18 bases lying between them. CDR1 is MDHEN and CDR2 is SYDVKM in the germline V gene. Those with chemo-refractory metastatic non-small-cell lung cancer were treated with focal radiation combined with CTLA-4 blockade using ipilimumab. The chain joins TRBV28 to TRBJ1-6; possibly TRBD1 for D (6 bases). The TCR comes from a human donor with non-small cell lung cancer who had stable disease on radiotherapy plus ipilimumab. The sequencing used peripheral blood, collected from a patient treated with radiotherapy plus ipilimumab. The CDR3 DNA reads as TGTGCCAGCAGACCCGGCCGACAGGACCCTAATTCACCCCTCCACTTT. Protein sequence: CASRPGRQDPNSPLHF.